The clone carrying this TCR beta chain was seen once. The antigen is unknown. The PCR used 60 Vbeta and 13 Jbeta primers. Profiling relied on immunoSEQ multiplex PCR, and the TCRdb table lists in-frame clones only, not all of them. Here the sample spans 50,000 or so clones, approximately 71% being singletons. Germline V gives CDR1 LGHNA, CDR2 YNFKEQ. The CDR3 has 15 residues. Trimming removed 4 bases at V and 7 bases at J, with 19 bases between. The data originate from a study of cytomegalovirus exposure and HLA in healthy donors. Points from the study as a whole: A few of the chains that were CMV-associated were confirmed in vitro to be specific for CMV antigens.

This receptor was taken from a man aged 35 to 55 in good health and CMV-seropositive. The sequenced sample was PBMCs. The chain couples TRBV4-2 to TRBJ1-1; D call uncertain. CDR3 in amino acids: CASSPRSRGEREAFF. The DNA for the CDR3 is TGTGCCAGCAGCCCAAGATCCCGGGGAGAACGTGAAGCTTTCTTT.